This T cell receptor (beta chain) is from a study of blood T cell repertoires in COVID-19 (TCRdb year 2020). About the full investigation: The collaborator samples originated in the United States, Italy and Spain and spanned the acute and convalescent phases of COVID-19. The prospective study material was composed of cDNA or gDNA derived from T cells, B-cell-depleted T cells, or PBMCs. Subjects who had been exposed to COVID-19, were actively infected with it, or had recovered from it provided the deeply sampled blood TCRbeta repertoires that made up the dataset. The repertoires were released in a freely available public database meant as a resource for research on the immune response to SARS-CoV-2. Samples came from the ongoing ImmuneRACE study (first 160 participants) plus 1,254 subjects from 6 global collaborators. Nearly every sample came with metadata listing a de-identified subject ID, COVID-19 status, age in years and sex. Where available, HLA class I and class II types were obtained from metadata supplied by the sample provider rather than from assay-based typing. Overall study outcomes, separate from this receptor: The quantity of clinical and demographic metadata differed by source and by participant and was supplied without curation.

CDR1 and CDR2, per the germline V gene (reference sequence), are LGHDT and YNNKEL. The CDR3 contains 14 residues, cysteine and phenylalanine counted. Of the read, only the CDR3 DNA is kept; its 42 bases are in frame from base 1. V loses 6 bases of germline sequence and J loses 5 bases, and the interval between the two ends is 13 bases. TCRbeta CDR3 regions were amplified from genomic DNA using the immunoSEQ Assay, a bias-controlled multiplex PCR. Regarding the original processing steps: The number of nucleated cells in each sample was estimated by amplification of reference gene primers within the assay. Sequence reads were collapsed and filtered to measure the absolute abundance of every unique TCRbeta CDR3 rearrangement. For each sample, productive Simpson clonality was calculated by taking the square root of Simpson's diversity index across productive rearrangements. The source is immuneACCESS, and TCRdb retained only in-frame sequences with V and J called. Part of the clones is not carried over; for the studies checked, unresolved V genes explain less than half of this, and the remainder is unexplained. V, J and clone size reflect that table, while D and trimming were determined from the DNA. The sample table shows some 38,000 clones, and about nine tenths are seen once. The biggest ten clones account for about a sixth of the sample.

Notes on this clone: It lacks a known antigen. No much larger clone exists at a distance of one base, and base qualities are not known.

Collaborating institutions collected whole blood in K2EDTA tubes following their own protocols. Collaborator samples were shipped for TCRbeta analysis as frozen whole blood, isolated PBMCs, or DNA extracted from either sample type. Source material: peripheral blood. The sequence derives from a woman in her thirties in a cohort sampled during active COVID-19. The V gene is TRBV3-1 (or the pseudogene TRBV3-2) and the J gene is TRBJ2-2, with the D gene not confidently named. The nucleotides are TGTGCCAGCAGTCCTTTAGCCCTTACCGGGGAGCTGTTTTTT. Protein translation: CASSPLALTGELFF.